This T cell receptor (beta chain) was found in a study of blood T cell repertoires in COVID-19. Study-wide context: COVID-19 samples, acute and convalescent, were from the United States, Italy and Spain. Sources were T cells, B-cell-depleted T cells, or PBMCs; the material itself was cDNA or gDNA.

The CDR3 consists of 13 residues. Trimming pared 8 bases from V and 0 bases from J, leaving 5 bases between. In the source study's methods: Nucleated cell number was recorded as an estimate derived from reference gene primer amplification. The method was immunoSEQ multiplex PCR; TCRdb's version includes in-frame clones alone and lacks a portion of them. That table gives V, J and clone size, and the DNA gave D and trimming. The sample holds 180,000 or so clones, about nine tenths seen once. The chain recombines TRBV12-3 or TRBV12-4 with TRBJ2-6, with a weak D call TRBD2 (5 bases). What was sequenced was peripheral blood. This sequence originates from a man aged 35-49 years with acute or convalescent COVID-19. The CDR3 DNA sequence: TGTGCCAGCCGGGACTCTGGGGCCAACGTCCTGACTTTC. It specifies CASRDSGANVLTF.